This passage covers 27 T cell receptor beta chains from one sample sequenced in a study of cytomegalovirus exposure and HLA in healthy donors. PCR employed 60 Vbeta and 13 Jbeta primers. Some clones are missing from TCRdb's copy, which holds only in-frame ones; the method was immunoSEQ multiplex PCR. The table records more than 140,000 clones, roughly 80% of them present only once. Sequencing was carried out using PBMCs. These receptors all come from a man under 40 in good health and CMV-seropositive.

This clone showed up just once. The V and J genes are TRBV4-1 and TRBJ2-1, with D maybe TRBD2 (5 bases). Trimming removed 0 bases from V and 0 bases from J, with 6 bases in between. The CDR3 consists of 15 residues. Germline-derived CDR1 and CDR2 are MGHRA and YSYEKL. The CDR3 region has the DNA TGCGCCAGCAGCCAAGATAGCGACTCCTACAATGAGCAGTTCTTC. Its translation is CASSQDSDSYNEQFF.

The genes are TRBV6-5 and TRBJ2-5; 9 positions match TRBD1. Trimming took 6 bases from V and 5 from J; bases not matched to a gene: 4. Per the germline V gene, CDR1 is MNHEY and CDR2 is SVGAGI. This CDR3 contains 13 residues. The CDR3 DNA is TGTGCCAGCAGAGGGACAGGGAGGGAGACCCAGTACTTC. Protein sequence: CASRGTGRETQYF.

In this sample, this clone turned up once. The chain combines TRBV9 with TRBJ2-5, with D hard to call. The CDR3 has 15 residues. Trimming removed 0 bases at V and 5 bases at J, with 14 bases between. The V gene's germline CDR1 is SGDLS and CDR2 YYNGEE. The chain's CDR3 is CASSVVPEAAETQYF. CDR3 coding DNA: TGTGCCAGCAGCGTAGTCCCCGAGGCGGCGGAGACCCAGTACTTC.

V gene TRBV7-9 combines with J gene TRBJ2-3; D is uncertain. The germline V gene has CDR1 SEHNR and CDR2 FQNEAQ (reference sequence). The CDR3 sequence is 16 residues long. Between the trimmed V and J ends, which lost 1 base and 2 bases, there was a span of 13 bases. For the CDR3, the DNA is TGTGCCAGCAGCTTAGGCCCCGCGGAATCCACAGATACGCAGTATTTT. Its protein product is CASSLGPAESTDTQYF. Variable domain in full (rest from reference TRBV7-9 and TRBJ2-3): DTGVSQNPRHKITKRGQNVTFRCDPISEHNRLYWYRQTLGQGPEFLTYFQNEAQLEKSRLLSDRFSAERPKGSFSTLEIQRTEQGDSAMYLCASSLGPAESTDTQYFGPGTRLTVL.

The chain employs TRBV5-4 and TRBJ2-6; the D is unclear. The CDR3 has 16 residues. V gave up 7 bases and J gave up 0 bases, with 14 bases separating them. Germline V gives CDR1 SGHNT, CDR2 YYREEE (reference sequence). The CDR3 reads CASQLERSSGANVLTF. CDR3 coding DNA: TGTGCCAGCCAACTCGAACGAAGCTCTGGGGCCAACGTCCTGACTTTC.

This clone came up a few times. An end of the junction differs from the germline gene, which may be a read error. The genes are TRBV5-6 and TRBJ2-7; D possibly corresponds to TRBD1 (6 bases). Germline CDR1 SGHDT, CDR2 YYEEEE. The CDR3 totals 11 residues. The CDR3 DNA reads TGTGCCAGCAGCCTCGGACAGAGGCAAGACTTC. This encodes CASSLGQRQDF.

The chain employs TRBV27 and TRBJ1-1, with TRBD1 identical over 8 bases. Per the germline V gene, CDR1 is MNHEY and CDR2 is SMNVEV (reference sequence). CDR3 size: 15 residues. J was trimmed by 1 base and V by 4 bases; bases with no gene match: 5. CDR3 amino acids: CASSSLQGENTEAFF. CDR3 nucleotides: TGTGCCAGCAGTTCCCTACAGGGGGAGAACACTGAAGCTTTCTTT.

The rearrangement joins TRBV7-6 to TRBJ2-5, with 10 bases matching TRBD1. The CDR3 is 15 residues long. V lost 2 bases to trimming and J lost 5 bases; unmatched junction nucleotides: 5. Germline V gene lookup returns CDR1 SGHVS and CDR2 FNYEAQ. This chain's CDR3 is CASSLQKDRGETQYF. The CDR3 DNA is TGTGCCAGCAGCTTACAAAAGGACAGGGGGGAGACCCAGTACTTC.

The genes are TRBV5-5 and TRBJ1-2; weak D call: TRBD1 (6 bases). The germline V gene has CDR1 SGHKS and CDR2 YYEKEE (reference sequence). The length of the CDR3 is 16 residues. Trimming cost V 1 base and J 3 bases, with 16 bases left between them. This chain's CDR3 is CASSLSRGAHYYGYTF. CDR3 DNA: TGTGCCAGCAGCTTGTCGCGGGGGGCACATTACTATGGCTACACCTTC.

The CDR3 loop reads CASSPRRDSEETQYF. The CDR3 nucleotides are TGTGCCAGCAGTCCCCGCCGGGACTCAGAAGAGACCCAGTACTTC. The gene calls are TRBV6-5 and TRBJ2-5, with TRBD2 as a possible D gene (6 bases). The CDR3 extends over 15 amino acids. Trimming removed 5 bases at V and 3 bases at J, with 16 bases between. From germline, CDR1 is MNHEY and CDR2 SVGAGI.

The chain joins TRBV30 to TRBJ1-2; 8 nucleotides agree with TRBD1. The V gene's germline CDR1 is GTSNPN and CDR2 SVGIG (reference sequence). The CDR3 runs 15 residues. After removal of 0 bases from V and 3 bases from J, the junction contained 6 bases not matched to a gene. CDR3 residues: CAWSVLKTGDYGYTF. CDR3 sequence (DNA): TGTGCCTGGAGTGTACTGAAGACAGGGGACTATGGCTACACCTTC.

The J gene is TRBJ2-2, the V gene TRBV7-2; 10 positions agree with TRBD1. This CDR3 is 15 amino acids long. The germline CDR1 and CDR2 sequences are SGHTA and FQGNSA. The trim removed 4 bases at V and 7 bases at J, leaving 6 bases unmatched. This CDR3 reads CASSWTGGYSGELFF. In nucleotides, the CDR3 is TGTGCCAGCAGCTGGACAGGGGGGTATAGCGGGGAGCTGTTTTTT.

In regard to this clone: This CDR3 is also generated by other DNA sequences in the sample. The V gene is TRBV27, the J gene TRBJ2-7; 8 bases match TRBD1. The junction had 2 bases not matched to a gene; V was cut back by 5 bases and J by 2 bases. The germline V gene encodes CDR1 MNHEY and CDR2 SMNVEV (reference sequence). The CDR3 extends over 13 amino acids. CDR3 sequence: CASSPGQAYEQYF. Here the CDR3 DNA reads TGTGCCAGCAGTCCGGGACAGGCCTACGAGCAGTACTTC.

V and J are TRBV6-5 and TRBJ2-3; 7 bases agree with TRBD1. V dropped 4 bases and J dropped 4; count of bases not matched to a gene: 5. CDR1 and CDR2 from the germline V gene are MNHEY and SVGAGI. The CDR3 extends over 14 amino acids. This CDR3 reads CASSLQGSPDTQYF. The CDR3 DNA is TGTGCCAGCAGTTTACAGGGGTCCCCAGATACGCAGTATTTT.

The chain carries TRBV30 and TRBJ2-7; 8 positions match TRBD1. V dropped 4 bases and J dropped 2; count of bases not matched to a gene: 7. Germline values: CDR1 GTSNPN, CDR2 SVGIG (reference sequence). The CDR3 has 14 amino acids. The DNA of the CDR3 is TGTGCCTGGATGAAACAGGGGGGAACCTACGAGCAGTACTTC. It specifies CAWMKQGGTYEQYF.

The chain joins TRBV5-1 to TRBJ2-6, with 7 bases matching TRBD1. This CDR3 region has 18 residues. The germline gives CDR1 SGHRS, CDR2 YFSETQ. The J segment lost 3 bases and the V segment lost 5 bases, leaving 14 bases of the junction unmatched. The CDR3 nucleotides read TGCGCCAGCAGTCCTACATTACAGGGGCTGAATGGGGCCAACGTCCTGACTTTC. This translates into CASSPTLQGLNGANVLTF.

As concerns this clone: Other DNA variants within this sample encode the same CDR3. The chain combines TRBV28 with TRBJ1-5; D call uncertain. This CDR3 has 13 amino acids. V was shortened by 1 base and J by 4 bases, with 5 bases between the two germline ends. Germline assignment: CDR1 MDHEN and CDR2 SYDVKM. The CDR3 DNA reads TGTGCCAGCAGTTTATTGCGAAATCAGCCCCAGCATTTT. It yields the protein CASSLLRNQPQHF. Drawing the rest from reference TRBV28 and TRBJ1-5, the complete variable domain is DVKVTQSSRYLVKRTGEKVFLECVQDMDHENMFWYRQDPGLGLRLIYFSYDVKMKEKGDIPEGYSVSREKKERFSLILESASTNQTSMYLCASSLLRNQPQHFGDGTRLSIL.

The V gene is TRBV6-5, the J gene TRBJ1-6; 8 nucleotides line up with TRBD1. Trimming took 0 bases from V and 8 from J; bases not matched to a gene: 3. CDR1 MNHEY and CDR2 SVGAGI come from the germline V gene. This CDR3 comprises 15 residues. CDR3 sequence: CASSYSATGDSPLHF. CDR3 sequence (DNA): TGTGCCAGCAGTTACTCCGCGACAGGGGATTCACCCCTCCACTTT.

The chain carries TRBV5-1 and TRBJ2-1; no clear D gene. This CDR3 region has 14 residues. V was shortened by 4 bases and J by 0 bases, with 8 bases between the two germline ends. The germline gives CDR1 SGHRS, CDR2 YFSETQ. Written as DNA, the CDR3 is TGCGCCAGCAGCCTGCCCGGCTCCTACAATGAGCAGTTCTTC. As protein: CASSLPGSYNEQFF.

The chain employs TRBV5-1 and TRBJ2-7; TRBD1 is a possible D gene (6 bases). Germline-derived CDR1 and CDR2 are SGHRS and YFSETQ. The ends were cut back, 6 bases at V and 7 bases at J, with 17 bases in the middle. This CDR3 is 13 amino acids long. CDR3 region: CASTEQGLGEQYF. CDR3 coding DNA: TGCGCCAGCACGGAACAGGGCCTTGGTGAGCAGTACTTC. Supplemented by reference TRBV5-1 and TRBJ2-7, the full variable domain reads KAGVTQTPRYLIKTRGQQVTLSCSPISGHRSVSWYQQTPGQGLQFLFEYFSETQRNKGNFPGRFSGRQFSNSRSEMNVSTLELGDSALYLCASTEQGLGEQYFGPGTRLTVT.

The V gene is TRBV19, the J gene TRBJ2-3, with D maybe TRBD2 (7 bases). V lost 6 bases to trimming and J lost 2 bases, with 21 bases between them. Looked up from germline, CDR1 is LNHDA and CDR2 is SQIVND (reference sequence). The CDR3 sequence is 17 residues long. CDR3 DNA: TGTGCCAGTAGCCACCGCCGGGGGCGGGGGACCACAGATACGCAGTATTTT. Translation gives CASSHRRGRGTTDTQYF.

The rearrangement links TRBV30 to TRBJ2-7; D ambiguous. Germline V gene sequence: CDR1 GTSNPN, CDR2 SVGIG (reference sequence). Trimming removed 0 bases at V and 6 bases at J, with 12 bases between. This CDR3 spans 13 amino acids. Here the CDR3 reads CAWSVLPKPEQYF. DNA for the CDR3: TGTGCCTGGAGTGTACTCCCCAAGCCCGAGCAGTACTTC.

This chain links TRBV19 with TRBJ1-5, with D possibly being TRBD1 (5 bases). The CDR3 runs 14 residues. Germline V CDR1 and CDR2: LNHDA, SQIVND (reference sequence). V shed 7 bases and J shed 4 bases, with 14 bases lying between them. The CDR3 DNA reads TGTGCCAGTAAATCCGACAGAGAAAATCAGCCCCAGCATTTT. It codes for CASKSDRENQPQHF.

This chain connects TRBV19 to TRBJ1-1; no clear D. Trimming removed 5 bases from V and 5 bases from J, with 12 bases in between. Germline CDR1 and CDR2: LNHDA and SQIVND (reference sequence). The CDR3 is 13 amino acids. CDR3 sequence reads: CASSLSSSTEAFF. CDR3 bases: TGTGCCAGTAGTCTGAGCTCCTCGACTGAAGCTTTCTTT.

This clone showed up just a few times. The chain has TRBV6-4 and TRBJ2-3, with TRBD2 matching over 12 bases. The CDR3 loop spans 16 amino acids. Trimming at V came to 1 base and at J to 4 bases, leaving 3 bases not matched to a gene. Per germline, CDR1 MRHNA and CDR2 SNTAGT. CDR3 loop: CASSDFLAGGPDTQYF. Here the CDR3 DNA reads TGTGCCAGCAGTGACTTTCTAGCGGGAGGGCCAGATACGCAGTATTTT.

The genes are TRBV27 and TRBJ2-3; TRBD1 might be the D (6 bases). The CDR3 has 15 residues. Germline V gene data show CDR1 as MNHEY and CDR2 as SMNVEV (reference sequence). V was shortened by 3 bases and J by 1 base, with 11 bases between the two germline ends. The CDR3 sequence: CASSFVSGGTDTQYF. The DNA of the CDR3 is TGTGCCAGCAGTTTTGTCTCAGGGGGCACAGATACGCAGTATTTT.

The rearrangement uses TRBV27 and TRBJ1-5; TRBD1 is a possible D gene (5 bases). The germline V gene has CDR1 MNHEY and CDR2 SMNVEV (reference sequence). The V end was cut by 8 bases, the J end by 4 bases, with 12 bases between. This CDR3 is 13 amino acids long. This CDR3 is CASGIQENQPQHF. The CDR3 DNA reads as TGTGCCAGCGGTATACAGGAAAATCAGCCCCAGCATTTT.